Shown below are 3 T cell receptor beta chains from a single sample sequenced in a study of blood T cell repertoires in COVID-19. Assay: immunoSEQ multiplex PCR; the TCRdb copy retains only in-frame clones and omits some. The table has 140,000 to 150,000 clones, 80% to 85% seen once. Sequencing used peripheral blood. The receptors come from a human donor in a cohort sampled during active COVID-19.

This clone has a single count. This chain joins TRBV4-2 and TRBJ2-6; 10 nucleotides line up with TRBD1. Losses at the gene ends were 4 bases for V and 0 bases for J; bases not matched to a gene: 6. Looked up from germline, CDR1 is LGHNA and CDR2 is YNFKEQ. The CDR3 runs 18 residues. The CDR3 sequence is CASSPTGTGDSGANVLTF. Here the CDR3 DNA reads TGTGCCAGCAGCCCAACCGGGACAGGGGACTCTGGGGCCAACGTCCTGACTTTC.

This clone was found once. The chain uses TRBV3-1 (or the pseudogene TRBV3-2) and TRBJ2-1; D is unresolved. The V end was cut by 1 base, the J end by 8 bases, with 3 bases between. CDR3 length: 11 amino acids. Looked up from germline, CDR1 is LGHDT and CDR2 is YNNKEL (reference sequence). The CDR3 DNA reads as TGTGCCAGCAGCCAAGCGGATGAGCAGTTCTTC. As protein: CASSQADEQFF.

V usage is TRBV18 and J usage is TRBJ1-2; 7 bases map to TRBD1. The CDR3 length is 15 residues. Germline V gene lookup returns CDR1 KGHSH and CDR2 LQKENI. The junction had 5 bases not matched to a gene; V was cut back by 2 bases and J by 2 bases. Here the CDR3 reads CASSPADRINYGYTF. The CDR3 DNA follows: TGTGCCAGCTCACCAGCGGACAGGATCAACTATGGCTACACCTTC.